One TCR beta chain is described in this entry. Its antigen target is currently unknown. No base-level quality is on record; no much larger clone is a single base apart. To prepare the library, the immunoSEQ multiplex PCR assay was applied. A mixture of 60 forward primers for TCR Vbeta segments and 13 reverse primers for TCR Jbeta segments was used in the multiplex PCR. The CDR3 region of rearranged TCR beta genes was amplified from genomic DNA with a multiplex PCR assay. The amplified TCR beta libraries were sequenced on the Illumina HiSeq System as 87-base-pair reads. The authors processed their data as follows. A later analysis counted about 82 million unique TCR beta chains across the 550 to 750 repertoires, and 9.5 million to 11 million of these chains were shared by at least two donors. To remove PCR and sequencing errors, raw reads were error-corrected and collapsed into unique sequences using a nearest-neighbor algorithm that merged closely related sequences. V, D and J gene segments were assigned by aligning CDR3 sequences to IMGT reference sequences. Each retained sequence needed at least a six-nucleotide match to both a V gene segment and a J gene segment. A rearrangement was called productive if the CDR3 had no stop codons and remained in frame with V and J, and every other rearrangement was called non-productive. Following IMGT convention, CDR3 was defined as the stretch from the second conserved V-encoded cysteine to the conserved J-encoded phenylalanine. The earlier analysis of about 620 of the donors excluded sequences that lacked an unambiguous match to a single V gene segment. In an earlier analysis of some 590 of the donors, a V segment was called functional when productive rearrangements were above 56.7%, and segregating when the standard deviation between donors exceeded 5%. A statistical classification framework was developed to diagnose cytomegalovirus status using the catalog of TCR beta chain sequences. V and J gene assignment, in a later analysis, came from comparing TCR nucleotide sequences with IMGT/GENE-DB human TR gene sequences. Using the TCRdist pipeline, a later analysis assigned CDR3 sequences along with most-parsimonious VDJ recombination scenarios. In a later analysis, each TCR beta chain was defined by its CDR3 amino acid sequence together with its V-gene family, and reads lacking a unique V-gene family were excluded. A later analysis removed roughly 590 highly shared, low-generation-probability nucleotide sequences to deal with suspected cross-contamination and a sequencing artifact. In a later analysis, a clonal expansion index for each public chain was calculated from normalized within-repertoire ranks of inferred template counts. In a later analysis, generation probabilities were computed using a VDJ recombination model fitted to out-of-frame rearrangements, and the results were checked against IGoR. In a later analysis, TCR-TCR, TCR-HLA and TCR-CMV co-occurrence was scored with hypergeometric tests, and a repertoire-size bias correction was applied to TCR pairs. In a later analysis, false discovery rates were estimated by permuting HLA or CMV assignments 20 times. A later analysis grouped co-occurring TCRs with DBSCAN, adding TCRdist sequence similarity when clustering within HLA-allele-positive subsets. Repertoires with fewer than 30,000 or more than 120,000 public chains were left out of co-occurrence clustering, as were about 5 repertoires with anomalous nucleotide sharing. TCRdb took over this immuneACCESS table, retaining in-frame rearrangements with V and J assigned. Such tables are incomplete; in checked studies, under half of the missing clones stem from an unresolved V gene, and the remainder is unexplained. That table supplies the V and J calls and clone size; D and trimming were determined from the DNA. The sample profile shows 170,000 or so clones; around three quarters of them were found once. The top ten clones comprise 1.5% to 2% of the sample.

V and J are truncated by 1 base and 0 bases respectively, leaving an intervening sequence of 7 bases. Looking up the germline V gene yields CDR1 SNHLY and CDR2 FYNNEI. The CDR3, from cysteine to phenylalanine, totals 15 residues. CDR3 DNA only is kept here, 45 bases in frame from base 1. The cohort comprised under 700 healthy bone marrow donors. At the time of sampling, all cohort members were nominally healthy, though unrecorded immune exposures were likely present. The donor tested CMV seronegative and was one of the 352 seronegative cohort members. Every donor gave a peripheral blood sample, and the peripheral blood mononuclear cells from that sample were used for TCR beta sequencing. The Qiagen DNeasy Blood Extraction Kit was used to extract genomic DNA from the blood cell samples. These data originate in a study of cytomegalovirus exposure and HLA in healthy donors (dated by TCRdb to the late 2010s). Regarding the study in general: According to an earlier analysis of 587 of the donors, some 180 million T cells yielded some 120 million unique TCR beta sequences and approximately 300 Gb of sequence data. An early release that covered some 640 HLA-typed donors contained about 300 gigabases of sequencing data and around 85 million unique TCR sequences. Of the roughly 420 genotyped donors, 65% to 90% were placed in the genetic ancestry cluster associated with self-reported Caucasian donors. The study aimed to test whether cataloging public T cell receptors could reveal signatures of past pathogen exposure. The study profiled the T cell repertoires of some 610 subjects by immunosequencing and related them to cytomegalovirus serostatus. Along with the approximately 650-subject first cohort, a separate validation cohort of more than 90 different subjects was used. To predict cytomegalovirus infection status, the study brought together high-throughput TCR immunosequencing, statistical association of individual TCRs with disease status, and machine learning. In a later analysis, previously published TCR beta repertoires from 666 donors were re-analyzed and high-resolution HLA genotyping was added so that TCR occurrence patterns could be studied. In the later analysis, no new phenotypic data were used to find candidate immune exposures; instead, reliance was placed on TCR beta sequences and their occurrence across donors. In an earlier analysis of several hundred of the donors, high-throughput TCR beta sequencing was used to judge whether each TCR beta V gene segment behaved as functional or pseudogenic. Alongside the repertoire data, information on donor age, sex, ethnicity and CMV serostatus was compiled. Genome-wide SNP genotypes for about 65% of the 666 donors were used in a later genetic analysis, which treated that subset as a discovery cohort. All discovery cohort repertoires had been generated using a single sequencing platform. Class I and class II HLA loci were covered by the typing at four-digit resolution. The number of typed donors differed by locus: about 620-630 for A, B, C, DRB1 and DQB1; approximately 540 for DQA1; approximately 600 for DPA1; and about 450 for DPB1. Because of strong linkage in the cohort, roughly five DR-DQ haplotypes were treated as single units for association and clustering. Across about 370 genotyped donors of the cohort, an average of roughly 230,000 unique TCR beta nucleotide sequences per donor were sequenced, and roughly a sixth of those sequences were non-productive. The research as a whole found: The classifier was reported to diagnose cytomegalovirus status with high specificity and sensitivity in both the original and validation cohorts. Most CMV-associated TCR beta chains appeared to be HLA-restricted in a later analysis, and the HLA associations seemed to be driven largely by CMV exposure. A later genetic analysis reported fewer N-insertions in productive TCRs among donors in an Asian-associated ancestry cluster than the roughly 700-donor mean. A later analysis found that HLA-associated TCR beta chains were more clonally expanded and had lower generation probabilities than equally common non-associated chains. In a later genetic analysis, a missense DCLRE1C variant was associated with V-gene and J-gene trimming of TCR beta chains, and the association was replicated in an independent cohort. A later analysis associated around 16,000 TCR beta sequences with specific HLA alleles at a false discovery rate of 0.05. Sequencing depth was assumed to be roughly uniform across donors in the presence/absence analyses, though that assumption may not hold. The sequencing pipeline was judged likely to have produced a cluster of highly shared sequence variants as a technical artifact. The study gave a list of some 150 TCR beta chains associated with cytomegalovirus. Some IMGT-functional V segments, including TRBV6-2 and TRBV6-3, could not be told apart with the 87-base-pair reads, so those segments were excluded. When HLA alleles, especially DR and DQ, strongly co-occurred, attributing TCR associations to individual alleles was difficult. The earlier analysis of almost 600 of the donors excluded some 15 rarely observed V segments, including chromosome 9 orphons, because counts were too low. In vitro tests confirmed that a few of the cytomegalovirus-associated TCR beta chains recognize cytomegalovirus antigens. Linkage disequilibrium might explain the correlated functional status among segregating V segments, but an unknown experimental factor could not be ruled out. A further reported finding was that TCR beta sequences accurately predicted the HLA-A and HLA-B alleles for most subjects in the first cohort. In this cohort, only TCR beta chains were sequenced, and detectable features were limited by the absence of alpha or paired-chain data. Immune exposure information for the cohort was limited to CMV serostatus. According to the authors, the approach could potentially be generalized to other disease states and immunological phenotypes. An earlier analysis of around 600 of the donors showed that most TCR beta V segments appeared in productive rearrangements either about 87% or about 30% of the time, which broadly matched IMGT annotations. Because HLA typing was unavailable for some donors at each locus, only the typed subset was used in association tests. According to a later analysis, parvovirus B19, influenza, CMV and Epstein-Barr virus appeared linked to several top co-occurrence clusters. Most TCR sequences were seen in very few donors, while some public TCRs were found in many individuals. In a later analysis, the rate of TCR association differed among HLA loci, with DRB1 alleles having the most associated TCRs and HLA-C alleles having the fewest.

The rearrangement combines TRBV2 with TRBJ1-3; the D segment cannot be called with confidence. The receptor was derived from a woman under 40 in good health and CMV-seronegative. Sample: PBMCs. The DNA sequence is given as TGTGCCAGCAGTGAAGATCCGGGCTCTGGAAACACCATATATTTT. This gives the protein CASSEDPGSGNTIYF.